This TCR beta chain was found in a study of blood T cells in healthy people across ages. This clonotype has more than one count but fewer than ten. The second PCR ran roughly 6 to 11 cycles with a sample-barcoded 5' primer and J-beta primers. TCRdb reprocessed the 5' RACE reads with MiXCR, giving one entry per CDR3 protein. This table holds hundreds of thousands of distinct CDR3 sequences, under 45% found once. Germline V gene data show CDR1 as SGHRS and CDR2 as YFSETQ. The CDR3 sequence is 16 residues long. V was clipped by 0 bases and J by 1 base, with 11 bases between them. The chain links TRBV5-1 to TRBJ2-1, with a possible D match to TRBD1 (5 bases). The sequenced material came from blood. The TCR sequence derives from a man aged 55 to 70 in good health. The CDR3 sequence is CASSLEPSGSYNEQFF. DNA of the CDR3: TGCGCCAGCAGCTTGGAACCCTCAGGGTCCTACAATGAGCAGTTCTTC.